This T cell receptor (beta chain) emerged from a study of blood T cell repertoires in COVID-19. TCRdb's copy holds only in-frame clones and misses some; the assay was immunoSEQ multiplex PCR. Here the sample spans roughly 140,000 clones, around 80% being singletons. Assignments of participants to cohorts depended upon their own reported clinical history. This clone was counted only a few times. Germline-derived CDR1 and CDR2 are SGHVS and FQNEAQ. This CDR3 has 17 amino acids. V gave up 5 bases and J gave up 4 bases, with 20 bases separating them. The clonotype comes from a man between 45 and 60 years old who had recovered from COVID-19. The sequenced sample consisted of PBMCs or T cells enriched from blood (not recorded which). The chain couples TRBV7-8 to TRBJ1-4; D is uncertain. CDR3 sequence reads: CASSDRAQRRYNEKLFF. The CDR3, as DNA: TGTGCCAGCAGCGACCGCGCCCAGCGACGGTATAATGAAAAACTGTTTTTT.